This TCR beta chain comes out of a study of blood T cells in healthy people across ages. In regard to this clonotype: Its specificity is not known.

A minimum of 5 micrograms of total RNA was extracted per sample. Alongside a J-beta primer mix, a sample-barcoded 5' primer served in a second PCR lasting about 7 to 11 cycles. One entry per CDR3 protein results from TCRdb running MiXCR on the 5' RACE reads. The sample consists of 450,000 to 700,000 distinct CDR3 sequences, about 26% of them appearing once. The V gene lost 4 bases and the J gene lost 0 bases, with 15 bases spanning the gap. Germline assignment: CDR1 KGHDR and CDR2 SFDVKD. CDR3 length: 17 residues. Broader study findings: Naive CD4+ cells and diversity were both higher in long-lived donors than in aged donors.

The sequence derives from a woman in her 70s in good health. The chain recombines TRBV24-1 with TRBJ2-1; D is possibly TRBD2 (6 bases). Sequences were obtained from blood. The DNA of the CDR3 is TGTGCCACCAGTGACGAAGCCGCGGGGAGCTCCTACAATGAGCAGTTCTTC. Translated: CATSDEAAGSSYNEQFF.